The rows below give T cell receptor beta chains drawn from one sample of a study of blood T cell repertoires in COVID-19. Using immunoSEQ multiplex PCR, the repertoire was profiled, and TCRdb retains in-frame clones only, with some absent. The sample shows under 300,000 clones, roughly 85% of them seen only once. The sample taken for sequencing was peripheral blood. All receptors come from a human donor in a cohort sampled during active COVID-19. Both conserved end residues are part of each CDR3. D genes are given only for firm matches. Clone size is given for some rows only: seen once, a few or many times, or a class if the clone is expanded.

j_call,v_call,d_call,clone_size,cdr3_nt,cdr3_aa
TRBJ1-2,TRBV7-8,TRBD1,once,TGTGCCAGCAGCTTCCCGGGACAGCAAATAGGGGTCGGCTACACCTTC,CASSFPGQQIGVGYTF
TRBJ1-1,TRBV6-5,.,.,TGTGCCAGCCGACTGGCAATGAACACTGAAGCTTTCTTT,CASRLAMNTEAFF
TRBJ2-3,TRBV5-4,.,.,TGTGCCAGCAGCTTGACGGGATCCACAGATACGCAGTATTTT,CASSLTGSTDTQYF
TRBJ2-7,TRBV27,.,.,TGTGCCAGCAGTCGACGCGGCTCCTACGAGCAGTACTTC,CASSRRGSYEQYF
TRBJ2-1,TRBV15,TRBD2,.,TGTGCCACCAGCAGAGAGGCACTAGCGGGAGTCAATGAGCAGTTCTTC,CATSREALAGVNEQFF
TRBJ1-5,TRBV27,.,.,TGTGCCAGCAGCCGTCGGGACACACTAAATCAGCCCCAGCATTTT,CASSRRDTLNQPQHF
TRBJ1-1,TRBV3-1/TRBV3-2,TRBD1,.,TGTGCCAGCAGCATGGGGACAGGGGGCGCGGACACTGAAGCTTTCTTT,CASSMGTGGADTEAFF
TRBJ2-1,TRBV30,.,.,TGTGCCTGGAGTGTCCACCGGGTTAGCAGTTACAATGAGCAGTTCTTC,CAWSVHRVSSYNEQFF
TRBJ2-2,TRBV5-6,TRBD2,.,TGTGCCAGCAGCTTGGTCGCGGGGGCGAACACCGGGGAGCTGTTTTTT,CASSLVAGANTGELFF
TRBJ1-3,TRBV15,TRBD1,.,TGTGCCACCAGCAGTAGACAGGGGGCAGACACCATATATTTT,CATSSRQGADTIYF
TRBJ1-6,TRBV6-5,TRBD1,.,TGTGCCAGCACCTCCGGGACAGGGACTTCACCCCTCCACTTT,CASTSGTGTSPLHF
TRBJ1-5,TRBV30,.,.,TGTGCCTGGAGTGTAACCGGGAGGGGGAATCAGCCCCAGCATTTT,CAWSVTGRGNQPQHF
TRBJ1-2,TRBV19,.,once,TGTGCCAGTAGCCACGACTGGGGAGGAAACTATGGCTACACCTTC,CASSHDWGGNYGYTF
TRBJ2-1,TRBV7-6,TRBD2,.,TGTGCCAGCGCTCTAGCGGTTCTCAGCTCCTACAATGAGCAGTTCTTC,CASALAVLSSYNEQFF
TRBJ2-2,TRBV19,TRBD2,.,TGTGCCAGTAGAAAGCGGGAGGTTAACACCGGGGAGCTGTTTTTT,CASRKREVNTGELFF
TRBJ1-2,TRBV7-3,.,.,TGTGCCAGCAGCTTAACCCCTTTACGGGATGGCTACACCTTC,CASSLTPLRDGYTF